This passage covers 20 T cell receptor beta chains from one sample sequenced in a study of T-cell reconstitution after alpha-beta-depleted transplantation in children. Preparing the TCRbeta library involved the use of unique molecular identifiers. A single record per CDR3 protein comes from TCRdb applying MiXCR to the PCR reads. The data hold about 350,000 distinct CDR3 sequences, with roughly 15% observed a single time. The input for sequencing was PBMCs, mostly from graft donor cells, taken 360 days after TCRalphabeta/CD19-depleted stem cell transplant. All receptors derive from a male patient aged 2-10 years who had a stem cell transplant for acute lymphoblastic leukemia, so the T cells may come from the graft donor.

This clonotype was picked up a small number of times. CDR3 in amino acids: CASSLGGSAYNEQFF. The CDR3 DNA follows: TGTGCCAGCAGCCTCGGTGGGTCGGCCTACAATGAGCAGTTCTTC. This chain connects TRBV7-2 to TRBJ2-1; no clear D. Looked up from germline, CDR1 is SGHTA and CDR2 is FQGNSA. CDR3 length equals 15 residues. Between the trimmed V and J ends, which lost 5 bases and 2 bases, there was a span of 13 bases.

This clonotype was found many times. This chain joins TRBV28 and TRBJ2-1; D may be TRBD2 (5 bases). Trimming removed 6 bases at V and 5 bases at J, with 11 bases between. CDR1 is MDHEN, CDR2 SYDVKM, per germline. The CDR3 spans 13 residues. The CDR3 is CASRGSMHNEQFF. CDR3 nucleotide sequence: TGTGCCAGCAGGGGGAGTATGCACAATGAGCAGTTCTTC.

This chain links TRBV18 with TRBJ1-2; 9 bases line up with TRBD1. The CDR3 runs 13 residues. With V trimmed by 1 base and J by 10 bases, 4 bases remained unmatched. Germline CDR1 is KGHSH and CDR2 is LQKENI. The chain's CDR3 is CASSPQDRGDYTF. In DNA form, the CDR3 reads TGTGCCAGCTCACCACAGGACAGGGGTGACTACACCTTC.

This clonotype appeared many times. The chain is built from TRBV4-3 and TRBJ2-7; no clear D gene. Germline CDR1 and CDR2: LGHNA and YSLEER. The V end was cut by 0 bases, the J end by 2 bases, with 14 bases between. This CDR3 spans 16 amino acids. The DNA for the CDR3 is TGCGCCAGCAGCCAAGATCCCTCGACGGGCCCCTACGAGCAGTACTTC. Its protein product is CASSQDPSTGPYEQYF.

This clonotype was seen repeatedly, ten times or more. This rearrangement joins TRBV29-1 to TRBJ2-1; 9 positions match TRBD2. The CDR3 covers 16 residues. V gave up 1 base and J gave up 2 bases; unmatched junction bases: 6. Germline assignment: CDR1 SQVTM and CDR2 ANQGSEA. The CDR3 loop is CSVEALAGVTYNEQFF. The CDR3 nucleotides read TGCAGCGTTGAAGCTTTAGCGGGAGTGACCTACAATGAGCAGTTCTTC.

This clonotype was detected only a few times. The chain combines TRBV20-1 with TRBJ2-5, with D possibly matching TRBD2 (5 bases). Trimming cost V 6 bases and J 0 bases, with 14 bases left between them. The germline CDR1 and CDR2 sequences are DFQATT and SNEGSKA (reference sequence). The CDR3 extends over 14 amino acids. CDR3 loop: CSATSQRNQETQYF. In DNA, the CDR3 is TGCAGTGCCACTTCCCAGCGGAACCAAGAGACCCAGTACTTC.

The rearrangement links TRBV5-6 to TRBJ2-7; D may be TRBD2 (6 bases). Germline CDR1 and CDR2: SGHDT and YYEEEE. This CDR3 is built from 15 residues. V lost 2 bases to trimming and J lost 3 bases, with 15 bases between them. Here the CDR3 reads CASSFRAGFNYEQYF. CDR3 bases: TGTGCCAGCAGCTTCAGGGCGGGGTTCAACTACGAGCAGTACTTC.

The chain joins TRBV3-1 to TRBJ2-7; no definite D call. V lost 4 bases and J lost 7, with 11 bases in between. Germline CDR1 is LGHDT and CDR2 is YNNKEL (reference sequence). The CDR3 length is 12 residues. DNA for the CDR3: TGTGCCAGCAGCCGTTTTCAGACTGAGCAGTACTTC. Translation gives CASSRFQTEQYF.

This clonotype turned up a few times. V is TRBV6-2 or TRBV6-3 and J is TRBJ2-7; D might be TRBD1 (6 bases). Germline CDR1 MNHEY, CDR2 SVGEGT. Trimming stripped 5 bases from V and 6 bases from J, with 11 bases between. The CDR3 covers 12 residues. CDR3 in amino acids: CASSRQVAEQYF. CDR3 nucleotide sequence: TGTGCCAGCAGTAGACAGGTAGCCGAGCAGTACTTC.

This clonotype was found many times. The V and J genes are TRBV6-2 or TRBV6-3 and TRBJ2-6; 7 nucleotides line up with TRBD1. CDR3 length equals 15 residues. V gave up 7 bases and J gave up 1 base; unmatched junction bases: 4. Germline V gene data show CDR1 as MNHEY and CDR2 as SVGEGT. In DNA, the CDR3 is TGTGCCAGCACAAGGGGGCTATCTGGGGCCAACGTCCTGACTTTC. Its protein is CASTRGLSGANVLTF.

This clonotype was counted a few times. The chain is built from TRBV6-5 and TRBJ2-7, with D perhaps matching TRBD1 (7 bases). Trimming pared 5 bases from V and 0 bases from J, leaving 17 bases between. Germline V gene lookup returns CDR1 MNHEY and CDR2 SVGAGI. The CDR3 consists of 16 residues. The CDR3, as DNA: TGTGCCAGCAGTACCCGACAGGGACTCAGCTCCTACGAGCAGTACTTC. It translates to CASSTRQGLSSYEQYF.

A few counts support this clonotype. This chain links TRBV7-8 with TRBJ1-5; tentative D call: TRBD1 (6 bases). The germline V and J ends were trimmed by 2 bases and 2 bases, with 13 bases remaining between them. CDR3 length equals 16 residues. The germline CDR1 and CDR2 sequences are SGHVS and FQNEAQ. CDR3 in amino acids: CASSLTGRWGNQPQHF. CDR3 nucleotides: TGTGCCAGCAGCTTAACAGGGCGTTGGGGCAATCAGCCCCAGCATTTT.

Only a few counts were recorded for this clonotype. This chain connects TRBV5-1 to TRBJ2-3; D gene uncertain. Trimming took 0 bases from V and 0 from J, leaving 8 bases between them. Per the germline V gene, CDR1 is SGHRS and CDR2 is YFSETQ. The CDR3 length is 15 residues. CDR3 bases: TGCGCCAGCAGCTTGGATGGTCATAGCACAGATACGCAGTATTTT. This translates into CASSLDGHSTDTQYF.

This clonotype was detected many times. The chain combines TRBV4-1 with TRBJ2-7; weak D call: TRBD2 (6 bases). Germline V gene lookup returns CDR1 MGHRA and CDR2 YSYEKL. Trimming took off 7 bases at V and 5 bases at J, with 24 bases between the two ends. The CDR3 is made up of 16 amino acids. The CDR3 DNA follows: TGCGCCAGCACCCTGGGTTTTGGGACTGGCGAGAACGAGCAGTACTTC. Translated, it gives CASTLGFGTGENEQYF.

The chain is built from TRBV5-6 and TRBJ1-5, with D perhaps TRBD1 (5 bases). The CDR3 extends over 14 amino acids. Deletions cut 2 bases from V and 5 bases from J, with 11 bases between. Germline lookup yields CDR1 SGHDT and CDR2 YYEEEE. CDR3 sequence (DNA): TGTGCCAGCAGCTTCGAAAGGGGATATCAGCCCCAGCATTTT. The encoded protein is CASSFERGYQPQHF.

This clonotype was detected ten times or more. The gene calls are TRBV5-4 and TRBJ2-5; D is perhaps TRBD2 (6 bases). CDR1 and CDR2 (germline): SGHNT, YYREEE (reference sequence). This CDR3 comprises 14 residues. The germline V and J ends were trimmed by 6 bases and 7 bases, with 19 bases remaining between them. The chain's CDR3 is CASMPGGVEGTQYF. The CDR3 nucleotides are TGTGCCAGCATGCCTGGAGGGGTTGAGGGGACCCAGTACTTC. The full variable domain, completed using reference TRBV5-4 and TRBJ2-5, is ETGVTQSPTHLIKTRGQQVTLRCSSQSGHNTVSWYQQALGQGPQFIFQYYREEENGRGNFPPRFSGLQFPNYSSELNVNALELDDSALYLCASMPGGVEGTQYFGPGTRLLVL.

This clonotype showed up just a few times. This CDR3 reads CASSLYEREGADTQYF. The CDR3 DNA sequence: TGTGCCAGCAGTTTATACGAGCGGGAGGGGGCAGATACGCAGTATTTT. This chain uses TRBV28 with TRBJ2-3, with 10 bases aligning to TRBD2. Germline V gene sequence: CDR1 MDHEN, CDR2 SYDVKM. The V segment lost 1 base and the J segment 4 bases; nucleotides outside the gene matches: 5. The CDR3 runs to 16 residues.

This clonotype occurred a few times. This chain uses TRBV20-1 with TRBJ2-1; D is ambiguous. Germline lookup yields CDR1 DFQATT and CDR2 SNEGSKA (reference sequence). V lost 7 bases, J lost 5 bases, and 12 bases lay in between. The CDR3 spans 12 residues. The DNA for the CDR3 is TGCAGTGGTCTGGCAGGACACAATGAGCAGTTCTTC. Translating it yields CSGLAGHNEQFF.

This clonotype has just a few counts. This chain connects TRBV5-1 to TRBJ1-1; perhaps TRBD1 as D (5 bases). Per germline, CDR1 SGHRS and CDR2 YFSETQ. Trimming took 0 bases from V and 4 from J, leaving 16 bases between them. This CDR3 comprises 16 residues. In DNA, the CDR3 is TGCGCCAGCAGCTTGGTATTCCGGGGGTCGAGCACTGAAGCTTTCTTT. This gives the protein CASSLVFRGSSTEAFF.

The table lists this clonotype with a few counts. V and J are TRBV5-1 and TRBJ1-1; the match to TRBD1 covers 7 bases. In germline, CDR1 is SGHRS, CDR2 YFSETQ. This CDR3 is built from 15 residues. V gave up 0 bases and J gave up 4 bases; unmatched junction bases: 6. The CDR3, as DNA: TGCGCCAGCAGCTTGGTCACAGGGGCTGGCACTGAAGCTTTCTTT. Translating gives CASSLVTGAGTEAFF.